The text below deals with one T cell receptor beta chain. Its antigen is still unknown. It has no much larger one-base neighbor in the sample; base qualities were not kept. Library prep was done by the immunoSEQ multiplex PCR assay. Held by TCRdb, this immuneACCESS table contains in-frame sequences only and omits some clones. Under half of the omission traces to an unresolved V gene where checked; the cause of the rest is unknown. A total of about 75,000 clones appear in this sample, about 89% of them only once. Clones ranked in the top ten supply about 0.4% of the sample. These data come from a study of T cell changes during pregnancy in multiple sclerosis (dated by TCRdb to the late 2010s). With regard to the full study: The study looked at changes in the T cell repertoire across pregnancy in women with multiple sclerosis.

CDR1 SQVTM and CDR2 ANQGSEA were looked up in the germline V gene. The CDR3 starts with the cysteine, ends with the phenylalanine, and has 14 residues. The DNA shown is the 42-base CDR3, in frame from base 1. V was cut back by 5 bases and J by 5 bases, leaving a gap of 18 bases between them. Sequenced material: CD4+ T cells from peripheral blood mononuclear cells, taken before pregnancy. The chain uses TRBV29-1 and TRBJ1-1; TRBD1 is perhaps the D gene, given 5 matching bases. This TCR was recovered from a female donor with multiple sclerosis, enrolled in a pregnancy study. CDR3 protein: CSVSERGFGTEAFF. The nucleotides read TGCAGCGTTTCAGAACGGGGGTTTGGGACTGAAGCTTTCTTT.